This TCR beta chain is from a study of tumor and adjacent non-tumor tissue in lung cancer (dated by TCRdb to the late 2010s). Regarding the research as a whole: The cohort included roughly 11 adenocarcinoma, a couple of squamous cell carcinoma and 1 small cell lung cancer patients. TCRbeta CDR3 sequencing was performed on roughly 32 paired specimens, with one tumor sample and one normal lung sample collected per patient. The study compared bulk TCRbeta repertoires between lung tumor tissue and matched distant non-tumor lung tissue from fewer than 19 lung cancer patients. Ages among the roughly 15 patients ranged from about 30 to 80 years, there were roughly ten men and 5 women, and disease was at TNM stage I to III. A total of roughly 130,000,000 productive TCRbeta reads were generated by sequencing, corresponding to an average of roughly 4 million reads per sample. Paper-wide results and their limitations: The top 100 clones made up a significantly larger cumulative share of the repertoire in normal lung than in tumor tissue. Significantly higher TCR diversity (inverse Simpson) was observed in tumor tissue than in normal lung tissue (approximately 430 vs 150, P = 0.0075, Mann-Whitney U test). Because peripheral blood was not sequenced, blood TCRbeta repertoires in the lung cancer patients of the study were not examined. The cohort had only around 15 patients, and the authors noted that larger samples and more detailed clinical data are needed. TCR diversity was significantly higher in younger patients, and higher tumor TCR diversity was associated with shorter overall and disease-free survival. The sequencing platform is not named in the methods, and unique molecular identifiers are not mentioned.

Based on the germline V gene, the CDR1 and CDR2 sequences are MGHRA and YSYEKL. The CDR3, cysteine through phenylalanine, is 16 amino acids long. Left in the record is the CDR3 DNA by itself, 48 bases read in frame from the first base. RNA was isolated from bulk unsorted tissue, and RNA quality was assessed with a NanoDrop ND-1000 and an Agilent 2100. For the normal lung samples, distant non-tumor tissue was collected more than 3 cm away from the tumor edge. Newly diagnosed lung cancer patients without prior chemotherapy who had been admitted for thoracic surgery in China between August and November 2014 were enrolled as donors. Anyone who had undergone radiotherapy or chemotherapy before, or who had another cancer at the same time, was left out of the study. Pieces of surgical tissue measuring about 1-2 cm3 were kept in RNAlater solution and held at -80 degrees C until needed. Libraries were built with multiplex PCR. For sequencing, an Illumina HiSeq 2500 was employed. TCRbeta libraries were constructed through three rounds of nested PCR with primers (Table S4) according to protocols adapted from ARM-PCR. Before sequencing, PCR products in the 200-500 bp range were cut out of the gel and cleaned up using the QIAquick gel extraction kit. In the paper's pipeline: Reads were cleaned with Trimmomatic, merged with FLASH into complete CDR3 sequences, and assigned to V(D)J germline segments with MiTCR. VDJtools was used to compute clonal diversity as the inverse Simpson's index. Productive reads were defined as in-frame sequences without a premature stop codon. TCRdb cleaned the public reads at Q25 with fastp, built clones with MiXCR and kept in-frame beta chains. Rows matching on CDR3 protein sequence are summarized as one entry with the most common DNA and genes. Here the V and J calls rest on TCRdb's processing, not on the authors' analysis. The sample table lists some 70,000 distinct CDR3 sequences, roughly 70% of them with a count of one. 28% of the sample lies in the top ten.

As regards this clonotype: This clone's antigen is unknown. A junction end diverges from the germline sequence, so it may reflect a read error.

The rearrangement combines TRBV4-1 with TRBJ1-1; TRBD1 is possibly the D segment (6 matching bases). The receptor comes from a woman between 45 and 65 years old with non-small cell lung cancer. The material sequenced was distant non-tumor lung tissue. The CDR3 protein sequence reads: CASSHDRYRVNTETFF. The DNA is as follows: TGCGCAAGCAGCCATGATCGTTACAGGGTGAACACTGAAACTTTCTTT.